The entry that follows covers one TCR beta chain sequence. Its specific antigen is unknown. Per-base quality was not reported, and no clone a single base away is much larger than it. No treatment had been received by any patient before thyroid surgery. The study retrospectively analysed patient clinical samples collected from about 2011 to 2018 using T-cell receptor beta sequencing. Library creation used PCR. Sequencing was carried out with an Illumina HiSeq 4000. High-throughput sequencing was used to profile the TCR beta-chain CDR3 region of each patient. The source study handled its data this way. A classifier to discriminate distant-metastatic papillary thyroid cancer patients was built from CDR3 differences across clinicopathological groups. The Shannon index was used to measure repertoire diversity, and the Morisita-Horn index was used to measure how similar tumor and blood repertoires were. TCRdb reanalyzed the raw reads on its own, using fastp at Q25 for trimming and MiXCR for clone calling, and kept in-frame beta chains. None of the V and J calls come from the authors' own analysis; TCRdb made them. The sample has tens of thousands of clones on record, less than 15% of them singletons. Roughly 6.2% of the sample lies in the top ten.

The sample is drawn from a study of metastatic and nonmetastatic thyroid tumors (dated by TCRdb to about 2020). Regarding the complete study: For patients with malignant and with benign thyroid disease, the researchers compared repertoires between peripheral blood samples and tumor or nodule tissue samples. Overall results and qualifications from the work: TCR beta diversity was reported as significantly higher in malignant tumors than in benign nodules, in both blood and tumor samples.

Sequenced material: blood. This receptor was identified in a male donor with papillary thyroid cancer or a benign thyroid nodule (not recorded which). Some clones in this sample may be carry-over from other donors' samples.

The bases are TGCGCCAGCAGCGTGACAGGTAATAGCAATCAGCCCCAGCATTTT. Its translation reads: CASSVTGNSNQPQHF. Recombination connected TRBV5-1 to TRBJ1-5, and the D gene may be TRBD1, 6 bases matching. Measured from the cysteine to the phenylalanine, the CDR3 is 15 residues long. This entry keeps only the CDR3 DNA: 45 bases, framed from base 1. The V end loses 4 bases and the J end loses 0 bases, and a stretch of 11 bases separates them. In the germline V gene, CDR1 corresponds to SGHRS and CDR2 to YFSETQ.